Listed below are T cell receptor beta chains from one sample, sequenced in a study of blood T cell repertoires in COVID-19. Generated by immunoSEQ multiplex PCR, the TCRdb table keeps only in-frame clones and is missing some. The sample holds about 70,000 clones, around 88% seen once. Sequencing input: peripheral blood. The receptors were sampled from a human donor in a cohort sampled during active COVID-19. CDR3s leave out the opening cysteine and the closing phenylalanine or tryptophan.

TRBJ2-5 12 TRBV6-5 ASSYGPLQETQY
TRBJ2-1 12 TRBV30 AWRIAGGPGEQF
TRBJ2-7 14 TRBV27 ASSAISTGGAGEQY
TRBJ1-2 13 TRBV28 ASSLLTGVNYGYT
TRBJ1-1 11 TRBV30 AWNRVENTEAF
TRBJ2-1 15 TRBV6-2/TRBV6-3 ASSYSVAGGSYNEQF
TRBJ1-1 11 TRBV2 ASSEQGSTEAF
TRBJ1-3 14 TRBV2 ASRDRGLSYGNTIY
TRBJ1-1 12 TRBV28 ASSLPTEVAEAF
TRBJ2-1 11 TRBV5-4 ASSLAGDNEQF
TRBJ2-2 13 TRBV5-1 ASSFRAQDTGELF
TRBJ2-3 13 TRBV11-2 ASSPAGGRGDTQY
TRBJ2-7 9 TRBV2 ASSNNYEQY
TRBJ1-4 13 TRBV28 ASSTRTGLGEKLF
TRBJ2-5 13 TRBV27 ASSQPGRFWETQY
TRBJ2-7 12 TRBV5-1 ASGSRTGGGEQY
TRBJ2-4 18 TRBV3-1/TRBV3-2 ASSHLFGTSGGTPKNIQY
TRBJ1-5 13 TRBV2 ASSDRGYSNQPQH
TRBJ2-2 12 TRBV6-5 ASRGQFNTGELF
TRBJ1-6 12 TRBV6-5 ASTQGQGGSPLH
TRBJ1-5 13 TRBV27 ASSYAGDSNQPQH
TRBJ1-1 11 TRBV11-3 ASSLVRNTEAF
TRBJ2-7 11 TRBV12-3/TRBV12-4 ASRPSGDPEQY
TRBJ2-2 16 TRBV3-1/TRBV3-2 ASSQDIPQVSITGELF
TRBJ2-2 11 TRBV19 ASSDRETGELF
TRBJ1-3 13 TRBV10-3 AISAFTKRGNTIY
TRBJ1-1 14 TRBV7-9 ASSLAHTGGNTEAF
TRBJ2-7 12 TRBV6-5 ASSYSTGFYEQY
TRBJ2-4 10 TRBV7-9 ASSSDINIQY
TRBJ2-5 13 TRBV5-4 ASSLTGQRQETQY
TRBJ1-1 11 TRBV27 ASGLGANTEAF
TRBJ1-4 14 TRBV30 AWSERTGGHGEKLF
TRBJ1-4 12 TRBV15 ATSRTTGREKLF
TRBJ1-1 14 TRBV5-4 ASSLGPLDRNTEAF
TRBJ1-4 12 TRBV10-3 AISEGTFDEKLF
TRBJ1-2 11 TRBV6-5 ASSPSSLYGYT
TRBJ2-5 13 TRBV9 ASSVRDRVGETQY